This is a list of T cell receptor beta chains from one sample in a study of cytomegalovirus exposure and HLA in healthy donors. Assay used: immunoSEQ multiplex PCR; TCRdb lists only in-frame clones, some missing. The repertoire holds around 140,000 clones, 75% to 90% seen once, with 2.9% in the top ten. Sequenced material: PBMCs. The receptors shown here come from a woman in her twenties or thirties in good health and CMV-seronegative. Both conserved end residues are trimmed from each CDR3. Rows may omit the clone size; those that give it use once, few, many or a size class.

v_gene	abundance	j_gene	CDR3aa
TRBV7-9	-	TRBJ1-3	ASSLGRIRDSIGNTIY
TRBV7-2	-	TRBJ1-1	ASSLDGPSRAPTEAF
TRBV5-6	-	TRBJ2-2	ASSLIWASGAGELF
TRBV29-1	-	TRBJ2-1	SVGTGGDYEQF
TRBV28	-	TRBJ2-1	ASLSPLGYNEQF
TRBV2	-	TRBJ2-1	ASSGATSGSHEQF
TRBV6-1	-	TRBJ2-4	ASSEEAGGAKNIQY
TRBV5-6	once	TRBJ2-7	ASRARQGRSSYEQY
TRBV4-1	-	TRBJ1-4	ASAGRANEKLF
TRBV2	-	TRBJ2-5	ASSVDRLDQETQY
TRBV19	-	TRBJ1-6	ASSMEQYNSPLH
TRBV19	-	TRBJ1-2	ASSPSIRYGYT
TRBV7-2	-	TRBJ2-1	ASSPGGTSLYNEQF
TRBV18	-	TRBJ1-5	ASSPRGTGGHQPQH
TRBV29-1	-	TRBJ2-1	STRGTSGNYNEQF
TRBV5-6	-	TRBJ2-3	ASSLFGSGSSDTQY
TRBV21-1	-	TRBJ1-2	ASSRLQTVFYGYT
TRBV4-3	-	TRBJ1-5	ASSQDLGVGQPQH
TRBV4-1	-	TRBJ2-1	ASSQDPSLGLNEQF
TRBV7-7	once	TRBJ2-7	ASSPRQGDEQY
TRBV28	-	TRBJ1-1	ASSLSAQGDTEAF
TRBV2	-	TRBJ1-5	ASSEGGLSNQPQH
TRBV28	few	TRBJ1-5	ASSLSGTGGFNSNQPQH
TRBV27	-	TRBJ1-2	ASSPSDRRGYT
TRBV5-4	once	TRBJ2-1	ASSLNSGDNEQF
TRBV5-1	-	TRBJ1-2	ASSGGGTNYGYT
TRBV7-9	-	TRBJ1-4	ASSRASPTNEKLF
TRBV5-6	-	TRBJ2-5	ASSGGTGGAETQY
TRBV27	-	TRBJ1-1	ASRPKTQGRRTEAF
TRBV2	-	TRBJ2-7	ASSTGAYEQY